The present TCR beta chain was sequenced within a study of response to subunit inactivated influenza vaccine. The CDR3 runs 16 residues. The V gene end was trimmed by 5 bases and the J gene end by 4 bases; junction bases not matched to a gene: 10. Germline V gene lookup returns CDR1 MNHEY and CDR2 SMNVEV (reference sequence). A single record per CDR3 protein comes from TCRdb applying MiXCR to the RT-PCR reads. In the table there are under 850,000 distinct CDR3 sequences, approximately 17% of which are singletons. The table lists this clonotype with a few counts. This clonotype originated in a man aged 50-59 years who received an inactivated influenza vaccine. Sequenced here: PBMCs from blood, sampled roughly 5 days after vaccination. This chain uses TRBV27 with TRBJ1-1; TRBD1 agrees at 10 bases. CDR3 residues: CASSRRTGGRSTEAFF. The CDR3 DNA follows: TGTGCCAGCAGTAGAAGGACAGGGGGACGTAGCACTGAAGCTTTCTTT.